This TCR beta chain was sequenced in a study of regulatory and conventional T cells in RAG deficiency. Study conclusions and caveats: Patient subsets had shorter CDR3s; Omenn Treg-Tconv overlap exceeded 90%.

Germline V CDR1 and CDR2: LNHDA, SQIVND (reference sequence). Trimming at V came to 6 bases and at J to 1 base, leaving 9 bases not matched to a gene. This CDR3 is built from 16 residues. Blood CD4+ CD25-low CD127-high conventional T cells supplied the genomic DNA template. Assay used: immunoSEQ multiplex PCR; TCRdb lists only in-frame clones, some missing. The repertoire holds more than 20,000 clones, with around 95% as singletons. Regarding this clone: Its antigen remains unidentified.

These data also featured in a second study, about regulatory T cells. Turning to that study: The PCR used 52 TRBV and 13 TRBJ primers. Patient repertoires had restricted TRB V-J pairs and skewed V and J usage, most in Tregs.

Material: CD25- CD4+ T cells sorted from blood. This clonotype was obtained from a human donor in good health. The J gene is TRBJ1-5, the V gene TRBV19, with TRBD1 identical over 7 bases. CDR3 loop: CASSPRTGWSNQPQHF. CDR3 DNA: TGTGCCAGTAGCCCCCGGACAGGATGGAGCAATCAGCCCCAGCATTTT.